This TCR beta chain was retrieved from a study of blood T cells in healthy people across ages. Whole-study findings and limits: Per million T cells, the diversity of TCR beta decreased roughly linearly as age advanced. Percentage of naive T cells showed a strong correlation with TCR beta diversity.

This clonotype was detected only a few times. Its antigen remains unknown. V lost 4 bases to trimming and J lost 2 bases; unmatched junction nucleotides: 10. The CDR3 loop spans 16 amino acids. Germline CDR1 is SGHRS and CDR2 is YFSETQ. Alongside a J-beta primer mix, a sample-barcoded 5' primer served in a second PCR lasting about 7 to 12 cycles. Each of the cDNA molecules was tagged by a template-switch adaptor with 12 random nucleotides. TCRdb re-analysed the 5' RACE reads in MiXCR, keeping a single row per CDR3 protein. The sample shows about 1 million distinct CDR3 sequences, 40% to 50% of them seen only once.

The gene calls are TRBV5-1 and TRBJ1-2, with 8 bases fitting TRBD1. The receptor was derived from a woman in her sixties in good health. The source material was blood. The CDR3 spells CASSPSPRQGNYGYTF. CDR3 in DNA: TGCGCCAGCAGCCCCTCTCCGAGACAGGGGAACTATGGCTACACCTTC. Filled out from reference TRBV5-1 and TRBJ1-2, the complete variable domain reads KAGVTQTPRYLIKTRGQQVTLSCSPISGHRSVSWYQQTPGQGLQFLFEYFSETQRNKGNFPGRFSGRQFSNSRSEMNVSTLELGDSALYLCASSPSPRQGNYGYTFGSGTRLTVV.